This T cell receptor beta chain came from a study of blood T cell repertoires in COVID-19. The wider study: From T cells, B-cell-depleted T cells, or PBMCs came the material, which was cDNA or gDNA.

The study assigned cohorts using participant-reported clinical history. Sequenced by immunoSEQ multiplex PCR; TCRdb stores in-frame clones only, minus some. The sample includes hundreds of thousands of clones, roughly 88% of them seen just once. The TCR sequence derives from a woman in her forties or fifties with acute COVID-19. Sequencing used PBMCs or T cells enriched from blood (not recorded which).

CDR3 in DNA: TGTGCCTGCACCACCTCCGGGACATCTCTTGCCGGGGAGCTGTTTTTT. Its protein is CACTTSGTSLAGELFF. The gene calls are TRBV30 and TRBJ2-2, with D possibly TRBD1 on 6 matching bases. CDR3 length: 16 residues. Trimming took off 6 bases at V and 6 bases at J, with 23 bases between the two ends. Germline assignment: CDR1 GTSNPN and CDR2 SVGIG (reference sequence).